This T cell receptor (beta chain) was observed in a study of regulatory T cells in long-lasting Graves disease (dated by TCRdb to 2020 to 2023). Some background on the complete study: In the newly diagnosed Graves' disease group, patients had been taking antithyroid drugs for less than 3 months. Persistent Graves' disease patients were compared with newly diagnosed Graves' disease patients by peripheral blood TCR sequencing and RNA sequencing. The study was conducted in China and was registered as a clinical trial. A total of about 33 samples were covered by TCR sequencing, comprising roughly 13 persistent and approximately 20 newly diagnosed Graves' disease patients.

Libraries were built with multiplex PCR. Sequenced using an Illumina HiSeq 4000. To build TCR beta libraries, CDR3 regions were amplified by Arm-PCR using iRepertoire HTBI primers. PCR products were gel purified before sequencing. In the original analysis: Across samples, approximately 68 TRBV and 13 to 15 TRBJ segments were identified and used for gene usage analysis of CDR3 amino acid clonotypes. Filtered high-quality paired reads were merged into contigs using COPE and FqMerger. Contigs were aligned with BLAST to IMGT TRBV, TRBD and TRBJ reference genes, and CDR3 was defined per IMGT. Any clonotype with a frequency above 0.1% was classified as a highly expanded clone. Shannon entropy served as the measure of repertoire diversity, while the Gini coefficient captured V-J evenness. Public clonotypes were defined as clonotypes shared by more than one individual. TCRdb's own reprocessing of the public reads used fastp at Q25 and MiXCR and kept productive beta chains. Entries are consolidated by CDR3 protein sequence, retaining the most common genes and DNA. The V and J calls reflect TCRdb's pipeline rather than the authors' work. The sample records some 500,000 distinct CDR3 sequences, around 16% of which are singletons. Together, the top ten hold 25% of the sample.

Sample time point, as interpreted from the label and publication: newly diagnosed GD, antithyroid drugs for less than 3 months. For both TCR sequencing and RNA sequencing, RNA was extracted from PBMCs in TRIzol. The diagnosis of Graves' disease followed American Thyroid Association guidelines. Recruitment of patients was carried out at an endocrinology department in Xi'an, China. Each patient gave about 10 milliliters of peripheral blood, collected in an EDTA anticoagulant tube. Ficoll Paque Plus density gradient separation was used to isolate PBMCs, and no further T cell sorting was done. An Agilent 2100 Bioanalyzer and agarose gel were used to check RNA quality, and a NanoDrop 2000 was used to measure RNA concentration. With regard to this clonotype: It has no known antigen specificity. Base quality data are lacking; no much larger clone is found one base away.

The research as a whole found: Patients with persistent disease shared more public clonotypes (around 2,500) than newly diagnosed patients did (approximately 990). Because the primary lesion, thyroid tissue, could not be accessed, the study looked at peripheral blood alone. Lower TCR Shannon entropy and fewer highly expanded clones were observed in persistent Graves' disease patients than in newly diagnosed patients, which suggested clonal expansion. The authors noted that the small sample size was a limitation that may lower accuracy. Sequencing and analysis were restricted to the TCR beta chain.

The sample was also linked to a second study, of T cells in Graves' hyperthyroidism and ophthalmopathy. From the second report: Graves' hyperthyroidism was defined as stable when no progression to ophthalmopathy occurred over 18 months of follow-up. Hyperthyroidism patients were newly diagnosed, with disease duration under 2 months, and aged 18 to 65 years. Any patient with an uncontrolled infection, another autoimmune disease, pregnancy or lactation was excluded. Diagnoses relied on clinical symptoms, serum thyroxine and TRAb, thyroid ultrasound and orbital computed tomography. The first round of RT-PCR for the TCR CDR3 was performed with the HTBI primer set and the Qiagen OneStep RT-PCR kit. Blood samples also contained most of the expanded thyroid clonotypes (frequency above 0.001), which suggests that blood repertoires may reflect thyroid immune responses. A 13 V-J signature model separated ophthalmopathy from stable hyperthyroidism, with over 85% sensitivity and roughly 81% specificity in cross-validation and 80%/75% in testing. In validation, the model predicted progression to ophthalmopathy a median of roughly 6.1 months before onset, with roughly 68% sensitivity and 72.22% specificity. TCR V-J signatures able to tell the groups apart were searched for in a discovery cohort of 95 to 100 patients, of whom fewer than 45 had Graves' ophthalmopathy and 57 had stable Graves' hyperthyroidism. Prospective prediction of ophthalmopathy was tested in an independent validation cohort of some 20 hyperthyroidism patients and 17 patients who later progressed to ophthalmopathy. The 100 discovery patients were divided at random into training and test sets in a 7:3 ratio. The study also compared thyroid tissue and blood T-cell repertoires from several Graves' hyperthyroidism patients. Once sampling was done, hyperthyroidism patients were given methimazole at a starting dose of 30 mg daily, whereas ophthalmopathy patients were given high-dose intravenous methylprednisolone. Libraries were constructed in a second round of multiplex PCR, after which size selection and purification were carried out. Sequencing of the libraries was done on an Illumina HiSeq2000 using paired-end 100 bp reads. SOAPnuke was used to process the raw data, with reads discarded if the reads contained adapters or uncalled bases, had a mean Phred below 15, or lacked an exact constant-primer or identifier match. COPE v1.2.5 was used to merge high-quality paired reads, and clonotypes were defined as unique nucleotide sequences. MiTCR v1.1 was used to align clonotypes to the IMGT TRBV, TRBD and TRBJ reference segments. Only V-J combinations with frequency above 0.0001, covering 99.2% of repertoires, were analysed. A TCS score was defined as the ratio of F50 (clonal expansion) to E x V (chaos), with BLOSUM62-based TCRdist applied between CDR3 peptides within each V-J. Welch's t-statistics and random forest reduced around 520 V-J features to 13, which were used in a naive Bayes classifier (R e1071). No statistical method was used to set the sample size in advance, and investigators knew the group allocation. TCR Vbeta CDR3 sequencing of 135 peripheral blood samples (around 45 ophthalmopathy, 75 hyperthyroidism and roughly 17 progressor patients) is reported in the paper.

Here the sequenced sample was peripheral blood mononuclear cells (PBMCs), taken at new diagnosis, from a patient treated with antithyroid drugs. The receptor was derived from a woman aged 40-65 years with Graves disease. Donor details come from another sample of the same person, matched by shared clones.

The DNA reads TGTGCCAGCAGCATAGGGACTAGCTCCACTAGCACAGATACGCAGTATTTT. Translated, it reads CASSIGTSSTSTDTQYF. The sequence links TRBV9 to TRBJ2-3; the central 9 bases match TRBD2. From the germline V gene, CDR1 is SGDLS and CDR2 is YYNGEE. Here V drops 4 bases and J drops 0 bases, and the junction holds 9 bases not matched to any gene. Reading from cysteine to phenylalanine, the CDR3 counts 17 amino acids. The entry retains the CDR3 DNA only, 51 bases that are in frame from base 1. The reference TRBV9 and TRBJ2-3 proteins fill in what lies around the CDR3, so the full variable domain reads DSGVTQTPKHLITATGQRVTLRCSPRSGDLSVYWYQQSLDQGLQFLIQYYNGEERAKGNILERFSAQQFPDLHSELNLSSLELGDSALYFCASSIGTSSTSTDTQYFGPGTRLTVL.